This T cell receptor (beta chain) was sequenced during a study of blood T cells in healthy people across ages. The wider study: The capture of about one barcoded beta molecule per two T cells was achieved by template switching. Study outcomes and limitations: Estimated diversity that came from one million T cells was considered an underestimate. Because sorting was not performed, PBMCs prevented conclusive naive versus antigen-experienced comparison.

Using a J-beta primer mix together with a sample-barcoded 5' primer, a second PCR was run for roughly 7 to 11 cycles. Each cDNA molecule, via a template-switch adaptor with 12 random nucleotides, was tagged. Each CDR3 protein is one row after TCRdb ran MiXCR on the 5' RACE reads. This repertoire shows around 1.5 million distinct CDR3 sequences, 42% found once; its top ten account for approximately 7.9%. Worth noting for this clonotype: Its antigen is currently unknown.

J lost 6 bases, V lost 6 bases, and 6 bases had no gene match. CDR3 length equals 14 residues. The germline V gene has CDR1 MNHNS and CDR2 SASEGT. Sequenced input: blood. The receptor's source is a young woman in good health. The chain employs TRBV6-1 and TRBJ2-1; 9 bases line up with TRBD2. The CDR3 DNA is TGTGCCAGCAGCGATGCGGGGGGGCGCAATGAGCAGTTCTTC. Translated: CASSDAGGRNEQFF.